This TCR beta chain was sequenced during a study of T-cell reconstitution after alpha-beta-depleted transplantation in children. Germline V gene lookup returns CDR1 LGHNA and CDR2 YNFKEQ. The CDR3 extends over 16 amino acids. V was pared by 4 bases and J by 5 bases, with 18 bases between. This clonotype has a handful of counts. The authors prepared the TCRbeta library with unique molecular identifiers. TCRdb re-derived calls from the PCR reads in MiXCR, one entry per CDR3 protein. The sample has 350,000 to 400,000 distinct CDR3 sequences; roughly 21% are singletons. The sequencing used PBMCs from the stem cell graft donor, collected from the stem cell graft. V usage is TRBV4-2 and J usage is TRBJ2-1; D not certain. The clonotype originates from a human donor who donated a stem cell graft to a child with acute myeloid leukemia. DNA for the CDR3: TGTGCCAGCAGCCGCCTCGGGCGGTTTACCCACAATGAGCAGTTCTTC. Translated, it gives CASSRLGRFTHNEQFF.